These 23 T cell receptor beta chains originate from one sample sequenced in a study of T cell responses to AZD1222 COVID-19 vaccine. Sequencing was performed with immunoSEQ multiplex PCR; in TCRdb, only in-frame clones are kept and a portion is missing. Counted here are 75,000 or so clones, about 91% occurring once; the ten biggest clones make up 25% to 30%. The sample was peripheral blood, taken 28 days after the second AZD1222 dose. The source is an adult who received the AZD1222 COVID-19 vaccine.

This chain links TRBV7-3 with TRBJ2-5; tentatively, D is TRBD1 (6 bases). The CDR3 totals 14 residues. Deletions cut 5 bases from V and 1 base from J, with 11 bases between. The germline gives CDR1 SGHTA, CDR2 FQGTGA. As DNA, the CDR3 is TGTGCCAGCAGCCTCACAGGGAGCCAAGAGACCCAGTACTTC. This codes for CASSLTGSQETQYF.

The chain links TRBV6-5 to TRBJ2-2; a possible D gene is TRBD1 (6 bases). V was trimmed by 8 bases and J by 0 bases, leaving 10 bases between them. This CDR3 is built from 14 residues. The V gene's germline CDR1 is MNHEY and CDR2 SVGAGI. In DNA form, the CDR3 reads TGTGCCAGCTGGGACAACGCGAACACCGGGGAGCTGTTTTTT. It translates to CASWDNANTGELFF.

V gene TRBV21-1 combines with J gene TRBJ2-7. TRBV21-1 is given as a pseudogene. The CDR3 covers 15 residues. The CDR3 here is CASSKETEGTYEQYF. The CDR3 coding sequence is TGTGCCAGCAGCAAAGAGACAGAGGGGACCTACGAGCAGTACTTC.

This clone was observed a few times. CDR3 protein: CASSSAGGGYGYTF. In nucleotides, the CDR3 is TGCGCCAGCAGCTCGGCCGGGGGAGGCTATGGCTACACCTTC. The rearrangement links TRBV5-1 to TRBJ1-2, with D perhaps matching TRBD1 (5 bases). The CDR3 totals 14 residues. Germline V gene lookup returns CDR1 SGHRS and CDR2 YFSETQ. V lost 3 bases and J 4 bases, leaving 13 bases between the germline ends. Full variable domain (missing parts from reference TRBV5-1 and TRBJ1-2): KAGVTQTPRYLIKTRGQQVTLSCSPISGHRSVSWYQQTPGQGLQFLFEYFSETQRNKGNFPGRFSGRQFSNSRSEMNVSTLELGDSALYLCASSSAGGGYGYTFGSGTRLTVV.

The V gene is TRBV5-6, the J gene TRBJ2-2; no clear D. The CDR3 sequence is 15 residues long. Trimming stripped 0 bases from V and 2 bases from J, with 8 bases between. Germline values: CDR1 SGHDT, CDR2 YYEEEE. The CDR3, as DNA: TGTGCCAGCAGCTTGGGGTTAGAAAACACCGGGGAGCTGTTTTTT. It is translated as CASSLGLENTGELFF. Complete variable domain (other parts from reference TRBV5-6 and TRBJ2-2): DAGVTQSPTHLIKTRGQQVTLRCSPKSGHDTVSWYQQALGQGPQFIFQYYEEEERQRGNFPDRFSGHQFPNYSSELNVNALLLGDSALYLCASSLGLENTGELFFGEGSRLTVL.

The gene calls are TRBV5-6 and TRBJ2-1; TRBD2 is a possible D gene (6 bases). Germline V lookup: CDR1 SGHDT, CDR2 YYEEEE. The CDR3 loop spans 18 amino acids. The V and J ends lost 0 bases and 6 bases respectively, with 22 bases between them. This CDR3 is CASSLAGLGGTSLNEQFF. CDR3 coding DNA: TGTGCCAGCAGCTTGGCCGGTCTTGGGGGAACTAGCCTCAATGAGCAGTTCTTC.

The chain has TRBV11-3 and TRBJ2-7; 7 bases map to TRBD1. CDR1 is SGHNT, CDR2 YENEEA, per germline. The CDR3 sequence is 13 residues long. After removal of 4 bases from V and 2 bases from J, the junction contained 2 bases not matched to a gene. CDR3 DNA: TGTGCCAGCAGCTACGGACAGGCCTACGAGCAGTACTTC. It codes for CASSYGQAYEQYF.

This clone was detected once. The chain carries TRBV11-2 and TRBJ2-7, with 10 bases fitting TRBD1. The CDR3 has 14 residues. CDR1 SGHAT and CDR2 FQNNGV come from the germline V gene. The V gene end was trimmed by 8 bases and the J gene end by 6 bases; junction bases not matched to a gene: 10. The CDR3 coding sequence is TGTGCCAGCTCTATGGGACAGGGGAGGGTCGAGCAGTACTTC. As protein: CASSMGQGRVEQYF.

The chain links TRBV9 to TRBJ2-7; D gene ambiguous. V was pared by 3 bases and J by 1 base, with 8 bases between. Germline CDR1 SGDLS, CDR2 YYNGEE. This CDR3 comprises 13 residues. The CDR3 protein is CASSGESSYEQYF. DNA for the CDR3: TGTGCCAGCAGCGGTGAGTCGTCCTACGAGCAGTACTTC. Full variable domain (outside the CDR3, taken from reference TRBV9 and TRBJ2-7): DSGVTQTPKHLITATGQRVTLRCSPRSGDLSVYWYQQSLDQGLQFLIQYYNGEERAKGNILERFSAQQFPDLHSELNLSSLELGDSALYFCASSGESSYEQYFGPGTRLTVT.

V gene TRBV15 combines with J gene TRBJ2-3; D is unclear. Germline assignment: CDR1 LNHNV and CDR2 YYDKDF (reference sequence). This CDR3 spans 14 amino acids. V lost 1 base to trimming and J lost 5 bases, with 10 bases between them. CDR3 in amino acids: CATSRAPAQDTQYF. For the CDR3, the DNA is TGTGCCACCAGCAGAGCCCCTGCACAAGATACGCAGTATTTT.

CDR3 coding DNA: TGTGCCAGTAGTGGGAACAGGGTTTCACCCCTCCACTTT. Protein: CASSGNRVSPLHF. The rearrangement links TRBV19 to TRBJ1-6; tentatively, D is TRBD1 (6 bases). Trimming cost V 5 bases and J 9 bases, with 11 bases left between them. The CDR3 length is 13 residues. Germline assignment: CDR1 LNHDA and CDR2 SQIVND (reference sequence).

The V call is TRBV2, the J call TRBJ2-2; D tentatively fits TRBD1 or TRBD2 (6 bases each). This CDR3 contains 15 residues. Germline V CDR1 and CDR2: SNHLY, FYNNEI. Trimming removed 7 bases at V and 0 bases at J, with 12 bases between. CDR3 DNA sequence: TGTGCCAGCATCTTGGGGGGCTCGAACACCGGGGAGCTGTTTTTT. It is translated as CASILGGSNTGELFF.

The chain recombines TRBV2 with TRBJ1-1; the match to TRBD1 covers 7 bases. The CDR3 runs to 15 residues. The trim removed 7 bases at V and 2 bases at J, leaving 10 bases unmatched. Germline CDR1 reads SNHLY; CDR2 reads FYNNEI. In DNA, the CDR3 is TGTGCCAGCACCGAGTACAGGGGCTCTAACACTGAAGCTTTCTTT. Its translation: CASTEYRGSNTEAFF.

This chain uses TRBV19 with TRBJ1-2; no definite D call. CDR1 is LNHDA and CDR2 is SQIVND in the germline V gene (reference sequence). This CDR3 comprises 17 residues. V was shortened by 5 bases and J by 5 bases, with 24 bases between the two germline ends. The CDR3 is CASSPIGMPETDYGYTF. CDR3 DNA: TGTGCCAGTAGTCCCATCGGTATGCCCGAGACGGATTATGGCTACACCTTC.

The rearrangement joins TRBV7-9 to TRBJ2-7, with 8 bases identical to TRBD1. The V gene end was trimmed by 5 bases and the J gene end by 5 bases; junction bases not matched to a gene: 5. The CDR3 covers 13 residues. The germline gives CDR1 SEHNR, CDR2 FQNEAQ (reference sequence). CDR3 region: CASSPTGAHEQYF. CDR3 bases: TGTGCCAGCAGCCCGACAGGGGCCCACGAGCAGTACTTC. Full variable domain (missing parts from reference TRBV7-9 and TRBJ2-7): DTGVSQNPRHKITKRGQNVTFRCDPISEHNRLYWYRQTLGQGPEFLTYFQNEAQLEKSRLLSDRFSAERPKGSFSTLEIQRTEQGDSAMYLCASSPTGAHEQYFGPGTRLTVT.

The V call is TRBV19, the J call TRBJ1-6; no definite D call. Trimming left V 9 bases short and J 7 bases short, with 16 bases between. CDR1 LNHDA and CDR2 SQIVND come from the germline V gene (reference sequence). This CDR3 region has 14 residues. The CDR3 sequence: CASRILGGNSPLHF. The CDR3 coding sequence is TGTGCCAGCAGAATTCTCGGCGGGAATTCACCCCTCCACTTT.

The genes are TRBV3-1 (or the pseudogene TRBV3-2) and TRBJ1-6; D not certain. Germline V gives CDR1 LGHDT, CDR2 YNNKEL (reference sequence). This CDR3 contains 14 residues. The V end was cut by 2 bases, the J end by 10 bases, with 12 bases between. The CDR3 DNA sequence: TGTGCCAGCAGCCAAATTCTTAGTGTCTCACCCCTCCACTTT. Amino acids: CASSQILSVSPLHF.

DNA of the CDR3: TGTGCCAGCAGCAAACGAGCTAAACGACGAATCTTGGACGATAACAATCAGCCCCAGCATTTT. It specifies CASSKRAKRRILDDNNQPQHF. The chain couples TRBV21-1 to TRBJ1-5. TRBV21-1 is assigned pseudogene status. The length of the CDR3 is 21 residues.

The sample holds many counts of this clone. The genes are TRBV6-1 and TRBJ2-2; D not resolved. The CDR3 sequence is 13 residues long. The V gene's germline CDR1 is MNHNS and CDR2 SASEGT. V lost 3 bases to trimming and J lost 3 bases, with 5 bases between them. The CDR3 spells CASSEKDTGELFF. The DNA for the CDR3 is TGTGCCAGCAGTGAGAAGGACACCGGGGAGCTGTTTTTT.

CDR3 sequence: CASSYYLTTPEIPYGYTF. The DNA for the CDR3 is TGTGCCAGCAGTTACTATCTGACGACCCCCGAGATACCCTATGGCTACACCTTC. The rearrangement links TRBV6-2 or TRBV6-3 to TRBJ1-2; D gene ambiguous. Germline V gene lookup returns CDR1 MNHEY and CDR2 SVGEGT. The CDR3 covers 18 residues. V lost 1 base and J 4 bases, leaving 22 bases between the germline ends.

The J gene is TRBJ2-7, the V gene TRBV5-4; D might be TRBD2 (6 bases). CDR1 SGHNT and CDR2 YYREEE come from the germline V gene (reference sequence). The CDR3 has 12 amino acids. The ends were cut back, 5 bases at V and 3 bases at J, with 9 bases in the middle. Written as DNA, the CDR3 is TGTGCCAGCAGTGATAGCGGCTACGAGCAGTACTTC. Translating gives CASSDSGYEQYF.

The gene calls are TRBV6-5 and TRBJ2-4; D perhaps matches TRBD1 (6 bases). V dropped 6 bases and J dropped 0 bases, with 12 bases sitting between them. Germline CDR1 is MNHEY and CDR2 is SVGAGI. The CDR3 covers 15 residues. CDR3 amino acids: CASRSTGLAKNIQYF. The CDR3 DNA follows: TGTGCCAGCAGATCGACAGGTCTAGCCAAAAACATTCAGTACTTC.

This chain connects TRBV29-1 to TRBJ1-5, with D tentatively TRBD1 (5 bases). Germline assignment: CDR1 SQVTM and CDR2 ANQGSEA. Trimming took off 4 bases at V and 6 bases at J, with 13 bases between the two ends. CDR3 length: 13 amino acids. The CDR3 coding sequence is TGCAGCGTTGTGCTACCAGGGAGTCAGCCCCAGCATTTT. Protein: CSVVLPGSQPQHF.